This T cell receptor beta chain originates from a study of metastatic and nonmetastatic thyroid tumors. TCRdb re-clonotyped the PCR reads via MiXCR. The sample lists roughly 7,000 clones, approximately 33% occurring once. Treatment of any kind had been given to no patient before thyroid surgery. This clone counts as large. Its antigen is as yet unknown. Study-level findings and limits: When malignant thyroid tumors were compared with benign nodules, TCR beta diversity was reportedly significantly higher in the malignant tumors. This held in both blood and tumor samples.

The germline CDR1 and CDR2 sequences are SNHLY and FYNNEI. The CDR3 is made up of 13 amino acids. Trimming removed 7 bases from V and 0 bases from J, with 9 bases in between. The sample taken for sequencing was adjacent normal tissue. This receptor was obtained from a female donor with papillary thyroid cancer or a benign thyroid nodule (not recorded which). Some clones in this sample may be carry-over from other donors' samples. The chain recombines TRBV2 with TRBJ2-5; D is unclear. The CDR3 region has the DNA TGTGCCAGCACGGAAATCAACCAAGAGACCCAGTACTTC. It encodes CASTEINQETQYF.